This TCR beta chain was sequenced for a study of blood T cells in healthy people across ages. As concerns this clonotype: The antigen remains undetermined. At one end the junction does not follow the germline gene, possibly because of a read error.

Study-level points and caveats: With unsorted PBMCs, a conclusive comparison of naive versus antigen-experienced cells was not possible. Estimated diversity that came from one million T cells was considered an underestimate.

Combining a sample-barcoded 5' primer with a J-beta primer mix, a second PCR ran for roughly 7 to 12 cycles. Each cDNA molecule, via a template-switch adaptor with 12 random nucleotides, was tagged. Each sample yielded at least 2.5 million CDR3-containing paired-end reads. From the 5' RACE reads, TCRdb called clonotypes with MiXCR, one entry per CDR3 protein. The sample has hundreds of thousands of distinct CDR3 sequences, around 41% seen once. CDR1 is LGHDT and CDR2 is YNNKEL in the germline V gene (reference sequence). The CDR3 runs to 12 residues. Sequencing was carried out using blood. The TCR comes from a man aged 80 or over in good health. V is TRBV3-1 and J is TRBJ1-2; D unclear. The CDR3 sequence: CACSRQNYGYTF. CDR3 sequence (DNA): TGTGCCTGCAGCCGTCAGAACTATGGCTACACCTTC.